What follows are 28 T cell receptor beta chains derived from one specimen sequenced in a study of cytomegalovirus exposure and HLA in healthy donors. 13 Jbeta primers and 60 Vbeta primers were used for the PCR. The method was immunoSEQ multiplex PCR; TCRdb's version includes in-frame clones alone and lacks a portion of them. The table has 90,000 to 95,000 clones, around 80% seen once. The sequenced sample consisted of PBMCs. Source of these receptors: a male donor in good health and CMV-seropositive.

This clone was seen more than once but under ten times. The chain joins TRBV7-9 to TRBJ2-1; 7 nucleotides match TRBD2. The CDR3 runs to 16 residues. V lost 2 bases and J lost 8; bases outside the gene matches: 12. Germline CDR1 reads SEHNR; CDR2 reads FQNEAQ (reference sequence). For the CDR3, the DNA is TGTGCCAGCAGCTTAATAGGGGCGGGAGCGACGGATGAGCAGTTCTTC. The encoded protein is CASSLIGAGATDEQFF.

The chain recombines TRBV19 with TRBJ1-6, with 9 bases identical to TRBD1. The germline CDR1 and CDR2 sequences are LNHDA and SQIVND (reference sequence). This CDR3 is built from 15 residues. The V gene end was trimmed by 6 bases and the J gene end by 7 bases; junction bases not matched to a gene: 7. The CDR3 nucleotides are TGTGCCAGTAGCAAAGCCGGGACAGGGAATTCACCCCTCCACTTT. It yields the protein CASSKAGTGNSPLHF. The whole variable domain, filled in from reference TRBV19 and TRBJ1-6, reads DGGITQSPKYLFRKEGQNVTLSCEQNLNHDAMYWYRQDPGQGLRLIYYSQIVNDFQKGDIAEGYSVSREKKESFPLTVTSAQKNPTAFYLCASSKAGTGNSPLHFGNGTRLTVT.

The chain employs TRBV27 and TRBJ2-3; the match to TRBD2 covers 8 bases. Germline-derived CDR1 and CDR2 are MNHEY and SMNVEV (reference sequence). This CDR3 is built from 16 residues. V gave up 4 bases and J gave up 2 bases; unmatched junction bases: 8. As DNA, the CDR3 is TGTGCCAGCAGTTCGATAGTAGCGGGGCTCACAGATACGCAGTATTTT. Its translation: CASSSIVAGLTDTQYF.

The V and J genes are TRBV5-6 and TRBJ2-1; TRBD1 aligns across 9 bases. Germline-derived CDR1 and CDR2 are SGHDT and YYEEEE. J lost 7 bases, V lost 4 bases, and 9 bases had no gene match. This CDR3 is 15 amino acids long. The CDR3 sequence: CASSTTGGAWNEQFF. The DNA for the CDR3 is TGTGCCAGCAGCACCACAGGGGGCGCCTGGAATGAGCAGTTCTTC.

This chain links TRBV15 with TRBJ1-5; D perhaps matches TRBD1 (5 bases). This CDR3 is 14 amino acids long. Germline assignment: CDR1 LNHNV and CDR2 YYDKDF (reference sequence). Trimming left V 1 base short and J 4 bases short, with 8 bases between. The CDR3, as DNA: TGTGCCACCAGCAGAGGAACAGGTAATCAGCCCCAGCATTTT. Translating it yields CATSRGTGNQPQHF.

The chain links TRBV14 to TRBJ2-5; the match to TRBD1 covers 10 bases. V lost 5 bases, J lost 5 bases, and 8 bases stayed unmatched. CDR3 size: 15 residues. From germline, CDR1 is SGHDN and CDR2 FVKESK. The CDR3 spells CASSYGTGAVETQYF. In DNA, the CDR3 is TGTGCCAGCAGCTATGGGACAGGGGCTGTGGAGACCCAGTACTTC.

V is TRBV6-1 and J is TRBJ2-1; 7 bases line up with TRBD2. Germline CDR1 reads MNHNS; CDR2 reads SASEGT. The CDR3 length is 13 residues. The V segment lost 8 bases and the J segment 4 bases; nucleotides outside the gene matches: 5. The CDR3 DNA reads as TGTGCCAGCGACCGACTAGCTTACAATGAGCAGTTCTTC. Translation gives CASDRLAYNEQFF.

The V gene is TRBV11-2, the J gene TRBJ2-7; the match to TRBD2 covers 8 bases. With V trimmed by 5 bases and J by 6 bases, 12 bases remained unmatched. CDR3 length: 15 amino acids. Germline CDR1 reads SGHAT; CDR2 reads FQNNGV. This chain's CDR3 is CASSQLRAGVGEQYF. The CDR3 DNA sequence: TGTGCCAGCAGCCAACTTCGAGCGGGAGTTGGCGAGCAGTACTTC.

The V gene is TRBV5-1, the J gene TRBJ2-1; a weak D match, TRBD2 (6 bases). Between the trimmed V and J ends, which lost 1 base and 7 bases, there was a span of 12 bases. The CDR3 has 14 residues. Germline values: CDR1 SGHRS, CDR2 YFSETQ. This chain's CDR3 is CASSLTGLANEQFF. CDR3 in DNA: TGCGCCAGCAGCTTGACCGGTCTAGCGAATGAGCAGTTCTTC.

This chain uses TRBV6-1 with TRBJ1-2, with D tentatively TRBD1 (5 bases). V was cut by 2 bases and J by 7 bases, with 14 bases left in between. Germline CDR1 is MNHNS and CDR2 is SASEGT. The CDR3 is 14 residues long. The CDR3, as DNA: TGTGCCAGCAGTGAATCCCCAGGGTTAAGTGGCTACACCTTC. As protein: CASSESPGLSGYTF.

The rearrangement uses TRBV21-1 and TRBJ1-1. TRBV21-1 represents a pseudogene. The length of the CDR3 is 18 residues. CDR3 DNA sequence: TGTGCCAGCAGCTCAGGAGGGGTCCTGGGCTGTACGAACACTGAAGCTTTCTTT. This sequence encodes CASSSGGVLGCTNTEAFF.

This sequence joins TRBV18 and TRBJ2-3; D is unclear. CDR3 size: 16 residues. Germline CDR1 reads KGHSH; CDR2 reads LQKENI. V lost 8 bases, J lost 1 base, and 19 bases lay in between. The CDR3 loop reads CASARLSQVGTDTQYF. Here the CDR3 DNA reads TGTGCCAGCGCACGTCTCTCGCAGGTTGGCACAGATACGCAGTATTTT.

The chain recombines TRBV7-9 with TRBJ2-5, with 11 nucleotides matching TRBD1. The CDR3 has 15 residues. Germline V gives CDR1 SEHNR, CDR2 FQNEAQ (reference sequence). Losses at the gene ends were 4 bases for V and 5 bases for J; bases not matched to a gene: 6. CDR3: CASSYSDRGLETQYF. As DNA, the CDR3 is TGTGCCAGCAGCTATTCGGACAGGGGGCTGGAGACCCAGTACTTC.

The chain links TRBV15 to TRBJ2-3, with D perhaps matching TRBD1 (6 bases). V was shortened by 1 base and J by 1 base, with 12 bases between the two germline ends. There are 16 residues in the CDR3. Germline loops: CDR1 LNHNV, CDR2 YYDKDF (reference sequence). The CDR3 is CATSRGGAGGTDTQYF. The CDR3, as DNA: TGTGCCACCAGCAGAGGAGGGGCAGGGGGCACAGATACGCAGTATTTT.

This chain connects TRBV7-9 to TRBJ1-2, with TRBD1 matching 9 bases. This CDR3 is built from 13 residues. Germline assignment: CDR1 SEHNR and CDR2 FQNEAQ (reference sequence). The ends lost 4 bases at V and 6 bases at J; junction bases unmatched: 3. As DNA, the CDR3 is TGTGCCAGCAGCTCGGGACAGGGCAATGGCTACACCTTC. Translated, it gives CASSSGQGNGYTF.

The chain joins TRBV5-1 to TRBJ1-5, with 7 bases aligning to TRBD1. CDR1 is SGHRS, CDR2 YFSETQ, per germline. This CDR3 spans 15 amino acids. J lost 4 bases, V lost 0 bases, and 4 bases had no gene match. For the CDR3, the DNA is TGCGCCAGCAGCTTGGGGACACAGGGGAATCAGCCCCAGCATTTT. Translated, it gives CASSLGTQGNQPQHF.

This clone came up once. V usage is TRBV28 and J usage is TRBJ2-7; 14 bases align to TRBD2. Germline V lookup: CDR1 MDHEN, CDR2 SYDVKM. J was trimmed by 0 bases and V by 2 bases; bases with no gene match: 9. The CDR3 loop spans 19 amino acids. The DNA of the CDR3 is TGTGCCAGCAGTTTAATTTCGGGACTAGCGGGGGTAAGCTCCTACGAGCAGTACTTC. This translates into CASSLISGLAGVSSYEQYF.

This clone came up a few times. This chain links TRBV28 with TRBJ2-1; TRBD1 agrees at 8 bases. Germline CDR1 and CDR2: MDHEN and SYDVKM. Losses at the gene ends were 5 bases for V and 12 bases for J; bases not matched to a gene: 15. The CDR3 has 15 amino acids. The CDR3 DNA sequence: TGTGCCAGCAGTCCATACGGACAGGGCTTCACTGGGCAGTTCTTC. The encoded protein is CASSPYGQGFTGQFF.

This chain links TRBV2 with TRBJ2-3; D is possibly TRBD1 (6 bases). Germline assignment: CDR1 SNHLY and CDR2 FYNNEI. Trimming removed 3 bases from V and 1 base from J, with 11 bases in between. The CDR3 length is 15 residues. Here the CDR3 DNA reads TGTGCCAGCAGTGATTTAGGGGGAGGCACAGATACGCAGTATTTT. It yields the protein CASSDLGGGTDTQYF.

V usage is TRBV7-8 and J usage is TRBJ1-5, with 8 bases matching TRBD1. Losses at the gene ends were 1 base for V and 7 bases for J; bases not matched to a gene: 6. Germline V gene lookup returns CDR1 SGHVS and CDR2 FQNEAQ. The length of the CDR3 is 15 residues. CDR3 loop: CASSLDGQGEQPQHF. DNA of the CDR3: TGTGCCAGCAGCTTAGACGGACAGGGTGAACAGCCCCAGCATTTT.

The V gene is TRBV2, the J gene TRBJ2-7; D is unclear. Trimming shortened V by 8 bases and J by 6 bases, and 8 bases separated the two germline ends. In germline, CDR1 is SNHLY, CDR2 FYNNEI. The CDR3 length is 10 residues. The CDR3 is CASGVSEQYF. Written as DNA, the CDR3 is TGTGCCAGCGGAGTTTCCGAGCAGTACTTC.

The chain recombines TRBV2 with TRBJ2-1; 8 nucleotides align to TRBD2. The ends lost 1 base at V and 1 base at J; junction bases unmatched: 0. Germline CDR1 and CDR2: SNHLY and FYNNEI. CDR3 length: 15 amino acids. The CDR3 sequence: CASSEGGGSYNEQFF. CDR3 sequence (DNA): TGTGCCAGCAGTGAAGGCGGGGGGTCCTACAATGAGCAGTTCTTC.

This chain joins TRBV15 and TRBJ1-1; TRBD1 is a possible D gene (6 bases). The CDR3 is made up of 14 amino acids. V was clipped by 5 bases and J by 0 bases, with 10 bases between them. Germline CDR1 and CDR2: LNHNV and YYDKDF (reference sequence). The CDR3 DNA sequence: TGTGCCACCAGCGCCGACAGGATGAACACTGAAGCTTTCTTT. This encodes CATSADRMNTEAFF.

This clone has only a few counts. This chain's CDR3 is CASSLHYEQYF. CDR3 coding DNA: TGTGCCAGCAGCTTACACTACGAGCAGTACTTC. This sequence joins TRBV11-2 and TRBJ2-7; D is uncertain. The CDR3 has 11 residues. V was clipped by 2 bases and J by 3 bases, with 2 bases between them. CDR1 is SGHAT, CDR2 FQNNGV, per germline.

The chain joins TRBV7-9 to TRBJ1-4; weak D call: TRBD1 (6 bases). Germline lookup yields CDR1 SEHNR and CDR2 FQNEAQ (reference sequence). This CDR3 comprises 15 residues. Trimming removed 5 bases at V and 7 bases at J, with 17 bases between. CDR3 DNA: TGTGCCAGCAGCCGAGGGACACCGGTAATTGAAAAACTGTTTTTT. This codes for CASSRGTPVIEKLFF. Variable domain in full (rest from reference TRBV7-9 and TRBJ1-4): DTGVSQNPRHKITKRGQNVTFRCDPISEHNRLYWYRQTLGQGPEFLTYFQNEAQLEKSRLLSDRFSAERPKGSFSTLEIQRTEQGDSAMYLCASSRGTPVIEKLFFGSGTQLSVL.

The CDR3 region has the DNA TGTGCCAGCAGTAATTTAAATCCCGGGGAGCTGTTTTTT. Encoded protein: CASSNLNPGELFF. The genes are TRBV2 and TRBJ2-2; D remains ambiguous. Per germline, CDR1 SNHLY and CDR2 FYNNEI. The CDR3 length is 13 residues. Trimming took 5 bases from V and 6 from J, leaving 10 bases between them.

The CDR3 spells CASSPPSGGNSNYEQYF. DNA of the CDR3: TGTGCCAGCAGCCCGCCGAGCGGGGGGAACTCTAACTACGAGCAGTACTTC. The chain combines TRBV13 with TRBJ2-7; TRBD2 agrees at 9 bases. Germline CDR1 and CDR2: PRHDT and FYEKMQ (reference sequence). This CDR3 region has 17 residues. J was trimmed by 3 bases and V by 5 bases; bases with no gene match: 14.

The genes are TRBV19 and TRBJ2-3; 8 nucleotides line up with TRBD1. Germline CDR1 and CDR2: LNHDA and SQIVND (reference sequence). Unmatched junction bases numbered 4, after V lost 6 bases and J lost 2 bases. The CDR3 sequence is 14 residues long. This CDR3 reads CASRGRGLTDTQYF. DNA of the CDR3: TGTGCCAGTAGGGGCAGGGGGCTCACAGATACGCAGTATTTT.